The sample holds many counts of the clone carrying this T cell receptor (beta chain). Its specificity is not known. The time point: sample taken at primary tumor resection. The sequenced material consisted of unsorted whole RNA from tumor, nontumor lung or frozen PBMC. The donors, about 78 patients with untreated early-stage non-small cell lung cancer, provided the samples. The V segment lost 6 bases and the J segment 3 bases; nucleotides outside the gene matches: 3. The CDR3 is made up of 14 amino acids. CDR1 KGHDR and CDR2 SFDVKD come from the germline V gene. TCRdb called the 5' RACE reads again in MiXCR, with one record for every CDR3 protein. The sample records roughly 4,200 distinct CDR3 sequences, approximately 9.5% being singletons. This sample was included in a study of spatial heterogeneity in lung cancer. General study results and limits: Follow-up blood showed ubiquitous expanded tumor TCRs less than blood at resection did.

The sequence was collected from a male donor with early-stage non-small cell lung cancer. This specimen consisted of PBMCs, obtained at surgery. The chain combines TRBV24-1 with TRBJ2-1; 8 positions agree with TRBD1. The CDR3 bases are TGTGCCACCAGTATAGGACAGGGCTACAATGAGCAGTTCTTC. Protein product: CATSIGQGYNEQFF.